Shown below are 28 T cell receptor beta chains from a single sample sequenced in a study of molecular identifiers for immune sequencing clone quantification (dated by TCRdb to 2016 to 2019). Library preparation used PCR. Data came from an Illumina HiSeq 4000. TCRdb ran its own pipeline on the public reads, namely fastp trimming at Q25 and MiXCR clone calling, and kept in-frame beta chains. Duplicate CDR3 protein sequences are folded into a single record with the most common DNA and genes. This sample lists about half a million distinct CDR3 sequences; 20% to 25% were detected once. The ten top clones hold around 0.84% of the sample. Source material: naive CD8+ T cells from blood, with Jurkat cell RNA spiked in. The cell subset or site tag for this specimen amounts to: FACS-sorted CD8+CD4-CCR7+CD45RA+ naive T cells. These receptors were taken from a human donor in good health. Some libraries in this study had Jurkat cell RNA spiked in.

This clonotype was detected ten times or more. This chain connects TRBV20-1 to TRBJ1-4, with 10 nucleotides matching TRBD1. Germline values: CDR1 DFQATT, CDR2 SNEGSKA (reference sequence). The J segment lost 4 bases and the V segment lost 5 bases, leaving 7 bases of the junction unmatched. CDR3 length: 15 residues. In DNA form, the CDR3 reads TGCAGTGCTGCCCGGACAGGGGGAATTAATGAAAAACTGTTTTTT. As protein: CSAARTGGINEKLFF.

V usage is TRBV9 and J usage is TRBJ1-3; D remains unclear. Trimming cost V 7 bases and J 0 bases, with 8 bases left between them. The CDR3 loop spans 13 amino acids. Germline V gene data show CDR1 as SGDLS and CDR2 as YYNGEE. CDR3 protein: CASGPSSGNTIYF. The CDR3 region has the DNA TGTGCCAGCGGCCCGAGCTCTGGAAACACCATATATTTT.

This clonotype was observed at least ten times. The chain uses TRBV27 and TRBJ2-2; no definite D call. This CDR3 has 17 amino acids. Germline CDR1 and CDR2: MNHEY and SMNVEV (reference sequence). Trimming took 6 bases from V and 1 from J, leaving 18 bases between them. The CDR3 sequence: CASSVGGVFLNTGELFF. In nucleotides, the CDR3 is TGTGCCAGCAGCGTCGGTGGGGTATTTCTGAACACCGGGGAGCTGTTTTTT.

This clonotype was seen many times. The J gene is TRBJ2-3, the V gene TRBV30; no clear D. CDR1 and CDR2 from the germline V gene are GTSNPN and SVGIG (reference sequence). Trimming cost V 3 bases and J 2 bases, with 6 bases left between them. The CDR3 is 12 residues long. The CDR3 loop reads CAWSAFTDTQYF. The CDR3 DNA reads TGTGCCTGGAGCGCGTTCACAGATACGCAGTATTTT. Supplemented by reference TRBV30 and TRBJ2-3, the full variable domain reads SQTIHQWPATLVQPVGSPLSLECTVEGTSNPNLYWYRQAAGRGLQLLFYSVGIGQISSEVPQNLSASRPQDRQFILSSKKLLLSDSGFYLCAWSAFTDTQYFGPGTRLTVL.

This clonotype was observed a handful of times. The V gene is TRBV11-1, the J gene TRBJ1-1, with D hard to call. The CDR3 extends over 14 amino acids. V was clipped by 5 bases and J by 2 bases, with 12 bases between them. In germline, CDR1 is SGHAT, CDR2 FQDESV (reference sequence). The DNA for the CDR3 is TGTGCCAGCAGCCTACACGAGCATAACACTGAAGCTTTCTTT. It encodes CASSLHEHNTEAFF.

There are a few counts of this clonotype. The V gene is TRBV11-2, the J gene TRBJ2-5; D ambiguous. The germline CDR1 and CDR2 sequences are SGHAT and FQNNGV. This CDR3 region has 12 residues. The V and J ends lost 0 bases and 8 bases respectively, with 7 bases between them. CDR3 nucleotide sequence: TGTGCCAGCAGCTTAGACCCTCTTACCCAGTACTTC. This encodes CASSLDPLTQYF.

The chain is built from TRBV14 and TRBJ2-5; a weak D match, TRBD2 (5 bases). V lost 7 bases, J lost 6 bases, and 21 bases lay in between. CDR1 and CDR2 (germline): SGHDN, FVKESK. This CDR3 spans 15 amino acids. The CDR3 is CASIMEVPAQKTQYF. The CDR3 DNA sequence: TGTGCCAGCATTATGGAGGTTCCGGCGCAAAAGACCCAGTACTTC.

This clonotype has only a few counts. V gene TRBV27 combines with J gene TRBJ2-1; 7 nucleotides match TRBD2. J was trimmed by 6 bases and V by 0 bases; bases with no gene match: 2. The germline V gene encodes CDR1 MNHEY and CDR2 SMNVEV (reference sequence). CDR3 length: 14 residues. The chain's CDR3 is CASSLSGTINEQFF. In nucleotides, the CDR3 is TGTGCCAGCAGTTTATCGGGGACTATCAATGAGCAGTTCTTC.

The chain has TRBV20-1 and TRBJ2-5; the match to TRBD2 covers 10 bases. V shed 4 bases, J shed 1 base, and the junction held 6 bases outside the gene matches. The length of the CDR3 is 15 residues. Germline V gene lookup returns CDR1 DFQATT and CDR2 SNEGSKA (reference sequence). In DNA, the CDR3 is TGCAGTGCTACGAGTCTAGCGGGGGCCCAAGAGACCCAGTACTTC. Amino acids: CSATSLAGAQETQYF.

This clonotype was seen at least ten times. The chain recombines TRBV29-1 with TRBJ2-7; perhaps TRBD2 as D (6 bases). The CDR3 covers 16 residues. Trimming removed 1 base at V and 0 bases at J, with 16 bases between. Germline V gene lookup returns CDR1 SQVTM and CDR2 ANQGSEA. The CDR3 region is CSVEGPGGKSSYEQYF. For the CDR3, the DNA is TGCAGCGTTGAAGGGCCGGGCGGGAAGAGCTCCTACGAGCAGTACTTC.

This sequence joins TRBV12-3 or TRBV12-4 and TRBJ2-7; D assignment may be TRBD1 or TRBD2 (5 bases each). The ends were cut back, 3 bases at V and 3 bases at J, with 9 bases in the middle. The length of the CDR3 is 13 residues. CDR3 DNA: TGTGCCAGCAGTTTCATGGGGGACTACGAGCAGTACTTC. This codes for CASSFMGDYEQYF.

This clonotype was seen a few times. The chain links TRBV6-1 to TRBJ1-1; D unclear. The CDR3 totals 13 residues. V lost 7 bases, J lost 0 bases, and 9 bases lay in between. Germline CDR1 reads MNHNS; CDR2 reads SASEGT. CDR3 amino acids: CASNPSLNTEAFF. The DNA of the CDR3 is TGTGCCAGCAATCCTTCTCTGAACACTGAAGCTTTCTTT.

This clonotype was seen ten or more times. The genes are TRBV14 and TRBJ2-5, with D tentatively TRBD1 (6 bases). With 4 bases removed from V and 2 bases from J, the gap between germline ends came to 14 bases. The CDR3 consists of 15 residues. Germline loops: CDR1 SGHDN, CDR2 FVKESK. The CDR3 loop is CASSPWTVEQETQYF. The CDR3 nucleotides are TGTGCCAGCAGCCCGTGGACAGTCGAACAAGAGACCCAGTACTTC.

A note on this clonotype: Since a much larger clone is just one base distant, this may be a read error. The chain employs TRBV4-1 and TRBJ2-7; D ambiguous. The DNA end is more similar to TRBJ2-1, so the J call may be wrong. CDR1 and CDR2 (germline): MGHRA, YSYEKL. The CDR3 runs to 12 residues. CDR3 in amino acids: CASSQDEREQFF. CDR3 sequence (DNA): TGCGCCAGCAGCCAAGATGAGAGGGAGCAGTTCTTC.

The V gene is TRBV19, the J gene TRBJ2-2; D gene uncertain. CDR3 length: 12 residues. V was pared by 8 bases and J by 3 bases, with 7 bases between. From germline, CDR1 is LNHDA and CDR2 SQIVND (reference sequence). The CDR3 nucleotides read TGTGCCAGTTGGGTGGACACCGGGGAGCTGTTTTTT. Translated: CASWVDTGELFF.

This clonotype was counted many times. CDR3 residues: CASSYDRDSGTDTQYF. The CDR3 coding sequence is TGTGCCAGCAGTTATGATAGGGACAGCGGCACAGATACGCAGTATTTT. This chain joins TRBV6-5 and TRBJ2-3; 7 bases align to TRBD1. Unmatched junction bases numbered 7, after V lost 3 bases and J lost 1 base. Germline assignment: CDR1 MNHEY and CDR2 SVGAGI. The CDR3 runs 16 residues.

At least ten counts were recorded for this clonotype. The chain is built from TRBV5-6 and TRBJ2-7; 9 nucleotides line up with TRBD1. The CDR3 is 15 amino acids. From germline, CDR1 is SGHDT and CDR2 YYEEEE. The V segment lost 4 bases and the J segment 4 bases; nucleotides outside the gene matches: 9. The CDR3 here is CASSGEGTGWYEQYF. The DNA of the CDR3 is TGTGCCAGCAGCGGCGAAGGGACAGGGTGGTACGAGCAGTACTTC.

This clonotype has ten or more counts. The chain employs TRBV7-9 and TRBJ2-3, with 10 bases fitting TRBD2. The germline gives CDR1 SEHNR, CDR2 FQNEAQ (reference sequence). V shed 5 bases and J 2 bases; nucleotides not matched to a gene: 7. The CDR3 extends over 16 amino acids. CDR3 region: CASSVYTSGTTDTQYF. The DNA of the CDR3 is TGTGCCAGCAGCGTGTACACTAGCGGGACCACAGATACGCAGTATTTT.

Comments on this clonotype: The junction does not match germline at one end; this may be a read error. V usage is TRBV4-3 and J usage is TRBJ2-5; D remains unclear. Germline V CDR1 and CDR2: LGHNA, YSLEER. The CDR3 length is 14 residues. DNA for the CDR3: TGCGCCAGCAGCCAAGGTCTTGGCGAAGAGACCCAGTGCTTC. Its protein product is CASSQGLGEETQCF.

A remark on this clonotype: Germline and junction disagree at one end, which may indicate a read error. V is TRBV5-3 and J is TRBJ2-5; D perhaps matches TRBD2 (5 bases). TRBV5-3 is designated an ORF whose function remains uncertain. This CDR3 is 15 amino acids long. CDR3: CASSSFREITGTQYF. The CDR3, as DNA: TGTGCCAGCAGCTCGTTCCGGGAAATCACGGGGACCCAGTACTTC.

In the case of this clonotype: A much larger clone sits a single nucleotide away, making a read error possible. CDR3 sequence reads: CASSENGRGDEKLFF. Written as DNA, the CDR3 is TGTGCCAGCAGTGAAAACGGCAGAGGTGATGAAAAACTGTTTTTT. The J gene is TRBJ1-4, the V gene TRBV2; D call uncertain. This CDR3 has 15 amino acids. Germline CDR1 is SNHLY and CDR2 is FYNNEI. V lost 2 bases and J 6 bases, leaving 13 bases between the germline ends.

This clonotype was seen repeatedly, ten times or more. The chain carries TRBV5-4 and TRBJ1-5; tentative D call: TRBD1 (6 bases). The V end was cut by 1 base, the J end by 7 bases, with 12 bases between. There are 14 residues in the CDR3. Per germline, CDR1 SGHNT and CDR2 YYREEE (reference sequence). Here the CDR3 DNA reads TGTGCCAGCAGCTTGCAAGGGGGGGACCAGCCCCAGCATTTT. As protein: CASSLQGGDQPQHF.

The rearrangement joins TRBV4-3 to TRBJ2-5; D is uncertain. The CDR3 extends over 12 amino acids. Trimming took off 8 bases at V and 7 bases at J, with 14 bases between the two ends. Germline-derived CDR1 and CDR2 are LGHNA and YSLEER. Written as DNA, the CDR3 is TGCGCCAGCGGAAGCAGGTCAGGGACCCAGTACTTC. Translated, it gives CASGSRSGTQYF.

This clonotype appeared a few times. This chain joins TRBV7-9 and TRBJ2-1; 8 nucleotides line up with TRBD2. V lost 5 bases, J lost 6 bases, and 12 bases stayed unmatched. This CDR3 has 16 residues. Per the germline V gene, CDR1 is SEHNR and CDR2 is FQNEAQ (reference sequence). The CDR3 loop reads CASSPSEREIFNEQFF. In nucleotides, the CDR3 is TGTGCCAGCAGCCCCTCAGAGCGGGAGATATTCAATGAGCAGTTCTTC.

In this sample, this clonotype turned up many times. The chain links TRBV12-3 or TRBV12-4 to TRBJ1-5; D uncertain. V lost 6 bases and J lost 4, with 22 bases in between. This CDR3 spans 17 amino acids. The CDR3 bases are TGTGCCAGCAGCGGTGGCGGGCCCGGGGAGCCGAATCAGCCCCAGCATTTT. It translates to CASSGGGPGEPNQPQHF.

Many counts were recorded for this clonotype. This chain connects TRBV30 to TRBJ1-1; no clear D. The V end lost 3 bases, the J end lost 0 bases, and 8 bases lay between the germline ends. The CDR3 runs to 13 residues. Germline CDR1 reads GTSNPN; CDR2 reads SVGIG (reference sequence). The CDR3 here is CAWSWVMNTEAFF. CDR3 sequence (DNA): TGTGCCTGGAGCTGGGTCATGAACACTGAAGCTTTCTTT.

This clonotype has ten or more counts. The genes are TRBV20-1 and TRBJ2-3; D ambiguous. This CDR3 is 15 amino acids long. CDR1 and CDR2 from the germline V gene are DFQATT and SNEGSKA (reference sequence). The ends were cut back, 1 base at V and 0 bases at J, with 11 bases in the middle. The CDR3 DNA reads as TGCAGTGCTAGAGGTTTATGGTCTAGCACAGATACGCAGTATTTT. Its protein product is CSARGLWSSTDTQYF.

This clonotype was detected many times. J is TRBJ2-7 and V is TRBV4-3; TRBD1 or TRBD2 may be the D gene (5 bases each). Trimming pared 10 bases from V and 7 bases from J, leaving 20 bases between. The CDR3 has 13 residues. Germline CDR1 and CDR2: LGHNA and YSLEER. The CDR3 region is CAISRDRGSEQYF. CDR3 DNA: TGCGCCATCTCGAGAGACAGAGGGTCTGAGCAGTACTTC.